This T cell receptor (beta chain) was documented in a study of T cells in Graves' hyperthyroidism and ophthalmopathy. Findings of the study overall: Ophthalmopathy was distinguished from stable hyperthyroidism by 13 V-J signatures.

Note on this clonotype: As yet, its antigen is unknown.

From RNA transcripts, TCR beta CDR3 regions were amplified. Researchers ran a first-round RT-PCR on the TCR CDR3 using the HTBI primer set. TCRdb re-called the multiplex PCR reads with MiXCR, one entry per CDR3 protein. The sample records about 200,000 distinct CDR3 sequences, around 17% being singletons. Germline CDR1 and CDR2: MNHNS and SASEGT. The CDR3 has 15 residues. The V end lost 4 bases, the J end lost 5 bases, and 15 bases lay between the germline ends. The sequencing sample was made of blood. This chain uses TRBV6-1 with TRBJ2-4; D possibly corresponds to TRBD1 (5 bases). The sequence derives from a woman between 45 and 65 years old with Graves' hyperthyroidism. The CDR3: CASSASSQGQNIQYF. The CDR3 DNA sequence: TGTGCCAGCAGTGCCTCGTCTCAGGGCCAAAACATTCAGTACTTC.